Listed below are T cell receptor beta chains from one sample, sequenced in a study of shared clonotypes between healthy human individuals. Assay: immunoSEQ multiplex PCR; the TCRdb copy retains only in-frame clones and omits some. The data contain 2 million to 2.5 million clones, around 90% of them seen just once; the ten biggest clones take up 0.37%. The sequencing input was naive CD4+ T cells from PBMCs. The receptors stem from a man aged 18 to 30 in good health. Some clones in this sample may be carry-over from other donors' samples. Both conserved end residues are part of each CDR3. A D gene is named only where the DNA matches it firmly. Clone size is stated in some rows and not others, as once, few, many or a class when expanded.

clone_size,v_call,j_call,d_call,cdr3_nt,cdr3_aa
once,TRBV5-1,TRBJ2-4,.,TGCGCCAGCAGCTTAACCGTAGCCAAAAACATTCAGTACTTC,CASSLTVAKNIQYF
few,TRBV2,TRBJ1-1,.,TGTGCCAGCAGTGTGGAATTTTTGAACACTGAAGCTTTCTTT,CASSVEFLNTEAFF
.,TRBV5-1,TRBJ2-7,.,TGCGCCAGCAGCTTGGTAAATACACCGGTCTACGAGCAGTACTTC,CASSLVNTPVYEQYF
few,TRBV10-3,TRBJ1-5,.,TGTGCCATCAGTCAGGGAGGGAATCAGCCCCAGCATTTT,CAISQGGNQPQHF
.,TRBV29-1,TRBJ1-5,.,TGCAGCGTCGCTCAGGGGCGGCAGCCCCAGCATTTT,CSVAQGRQPQHF
once,TRBV9,TRBJ2-2,.,TGTGCCAGCAGCGTTCTTCTCGGCAGCACCGGGGAGCTGTTTTTT,CASSVLLGSTGELFF
.,TRBV18,TRBJ1-2,TRBD1,TGTGCCAGCTCACCATTCGACGGATCCCGGACAGGGGCTAATGGCTACACCTTC,CASSPFDGSRTGANGYTF
once,TRBV5-8,TRBJ1-1,.,TGTGCCAGCACCAATATCGGGGGGAACACTGAAGCTTTCTTT,CASTNIGGNTEAFF
.,TRBV25-1,TRBJ2-7,TRBD1,TGTGCCAGCAGTTCCTCCGGGACAGGGTTATACGAGCAGTACTTC,CASSSSGTGLYEQYF
once,TRBV6-5,TRBJ2-7,.,TGTGCCAGCAGTTTTTCAACGGGGGCCAGCCCCTACGAGCAGTACTTC,CASSFSTGASPYEQYF
.,TRBV11-1,TRBJ2-7,TRBD2,TGTGCCAGCAGCTTAGGGTTGGCGGGAGCCTACGAGCAGTACTTC,CASSLGLAGAYEQYF
.,TRBV19,TRBJ1-1,.,TGTGCCAGTAGCTCGGGGTCTAGGAACACTGAAGCTTTCTTT,CASSSGSRNTEAFF
.,TRBV29-1,TRBJ2-1,TRBD2,TGCAGCGTTGAAAGAGGACTAGCGGGTTGGAACAATGAGCAGTTCTTC,CSVERGLAGWNNEQFF
.,TRBV5-6,TRBJ2-1,.,TGTGCCAGCAGCTTTGGTCCCAGCCCCTACAATGAGCAGTTCTTC,CASSFGPSPYNEQFF
.,TRBV19,TRBJ2-1,.,TGTGCCAGTACTAGGAGCCATGAGCAGTTCTTC,CASTRSHEQFF
.,TRBV6-1,TRBJ2-1,TRBD2,TGTGCCAGCAGTGAAGGGGGGAGGGCCTACAATGAGCAGTTCTTC,CASSEGGRAYNEQFF
once,TRBV5-4,TRBJ1-1,TRBD1,TGTGCCAGCAGCTTGCCCCCTGGACAGGGGACCACTGAAGCTTTCTTT,CASSLPPGQGTTEAFF
.,TRBV5-4,TRBJ2-3,TRBD1,TGTGCCAGCAGCCCGAATTGGGGACAGAGCACAGATACGCAGTATTTT,CASSPNWGQSTDTQYF
.,TRBV9,TRBJ2-1,TRBD2,TGTGCCAGCAGGCCACTAGCGGGAGAGGGCAATGAGCAGTTCTTC,CASRPLAGEGNEQFF
.,TRBV11-2,TRBJ2-3,.,TGTGCCAGCAGCCCAAACTTTCTAGATACGCAGTATTTT,CASSPNFLDTQYF
.,TRBV20-1,TRBJ2-7,.,TGCAGTGCTCCGCTAGGATACGAGCAGTACTTC,CSAPLGYEQYF
once,TRBV28,TRBJ2-7,.,TGTGCCAGCACGTCAGACTCCTACGAGCAGTACTTC,CASTSDSYEQYF
.,TRBV5-1,TRBJ2-7,TRBD2,TGCGCCAGCAGCTTGGATAGGGGCGGGAGGGGGTCCTACGAGCAGTACTTC,CASSLDRGGRGSYEQYF